This paragraph reports one T cell receptor (beta chain). With no count recorded, this clonotype is classed as medium-sized (0.01 to 0.1%) from frequency. Its recognized antigen is unknown. Each sample's TRB amplification started from around 260 ng of peripheral blood genomic DNA, which corresponds to 35,000 to 45,000 genome equivalents. Multiplex PCR with a touch-down protocol amplified TRB rearrangements, with the TRB-A and TRB-B primer pools combined in a single tube. Two consecutive PCR reactions with Phusion HS II polymerase added Illumina adapters and sample indices to the amplicons. The amplicons were gel-purified using the NucleoSpin Gel and PCR Clean-up kit, after which quantification was performed by Qubit and quality was checked on an Agilent 2100 Bioanalyzer. Libraries were sequenced on an Illumina MiSeq using 600-cycle, single-indexed, paired-end runs. The original pipeline was this. Alignment and assembly of TRB reads were performed with MiXCR version 2.1.12 and the default MiXCR reference library. Each unique CDR3 nucleotide sequence defined a clone, and only productive sequences with at least two reads were analysed. Repertoire diversity was assessed with alpha-parameterized diversity profiles (alpha 0 to 5), including the Shannon (alpha 1) and Simpson (alpha 2) indices, which were computed with an R script. The tcR package was used to compute combinatorial TRB VJ usage, and cohorts were compared on this usage by principal component analysis with ade4. GLIPH was used to cluster TCRbeta CDR3s in pairs of cohorts matched for age and read depth, and a Wilcoxon test was used to compare cluster frequencies. After the reads were reprocessed by TCRdb, one entry was made per CDR3 protein sequence, with no DNA. Clone size and V and J calls follow TCRdb, not the original study. The table kept for this sample lists 6,000 to 7,000 distinct CDR3 sequences. The ten largest clones take up 4.5% to 5.5% of the sample.

CDR1 and CDR2, looked up from the germline V gene, are MNHNS and SASEGT. Spanning cysteine to phenylalanine, the CDR3 consists of 13 amino acids. No DNA has been recorded. These data belong to a study of T cell clusters in autoimmune cytopenias (dated 2019 in TCRdb). In the study overall: The median TRB sequencing depth was around 49,000 reads per sample, and the median number of distinct TRB clonotypes was roughly 2,400 per sample. TRB and IGH repertoires from peripheral blood were sequenced in autoimmune cytopenia patients at active disease and during treatment follow-up, with healthy, CLL and autoimmune hepatitis controls included alongside. The study aimed to test whether autoimmune cytopenia patients carry a disease-specific immune repertoire signature usable as a blood-based biomarker. What the study reported, not specific to this receptor: Healthy donors showed approximately 3.2-fold more exclusive TRB clusters than active autoimmune hepatitis patients, consistent with an autoimmunity-wide signature. Shifts in the TRB repertoire, including less even repertoires in secondary cytopenia and CLL, were mostly a reflection of lymphoma bias and not of autoimmunity. The GLIPH analysis suggested a lack of physiological T cell clusters in primary autoimmune cytopenia patients, since 51 clusters were exclusive to healthy donors whereas more than 15 were exclusive to patients. The cluster-lack signature was not observed for secondary cytopenia versus CLL, as the signature was apparently masked by the dominant lymphoma-associated repertoire. The T cell clusters were defined only in silico, and the functional role of the clusters was left to be validated experimentally.

The material sequenced was peripheral blood. This sequence was found in a human donor with an autoimmune cytopenia or autoimmune hepatitis (not recorded which). This sequence uses TRBV6-1 and TRBJ2-1; TCRdb designates TRBD1, a call that cannot be tested without DNA. This receptor has the CDR3 CASSYGTYNEQFF.